This T cell receptor (beta chain) came from a study of T cells in lung cancer brain metastases. Study background: Between primary and metastasis resection, about 90% of the 20 patients were untreated.

This CDR3 is 13 amino acids long. Between the trimmed V and J ends, which lost 6 bases and 8 bases, there was a span of 13 bases. Germline loops: CDR1 KGHSH, CDR2 LQKENI. This table comes from immunoSEQ multiplex PCR, and its TCRdb copy is limited to in-frame clones, with some not included. This sample carries roughly 5,100 clones, more than 75% of them seen once, and the ten largest clones take 6.2%. The material sequenced was tumor tissue from a brain metastasis. This TCR derives from a man between 45 and 60 years old with non-small cell lung cancer that had spread to the brain. The chain joins TRBV18 to TRBJ1-4; D unclear. CDR3 bases: TGTGCCAGCTCCCGGACGCTAGGGGAAAAACTGTTTTTT. Translating gives CASSRTLGEKLFF.